The following is a T cell receptor (beta chain) sequence with its context. The antigen it binds to is not known. No quality values exist for individual bases; no much larger clone is one base distant. The source of the sample is a study of shared clonotypes between healthy human individuals (dated by TCRdb to 2018 to 2021). Regarding the research as a whole: Three men and a couple of women, aged 18 to 49 years, made up the cohort. For each donor, CD4 naive and CD4 memory were each given three plates, CD8 naive was given two plates, and CD8 memory was given one plate. The study deeply sequenced blood TCR repertoires of about 5 healthy adults to estimate repertoire size and the extent of clonotype sharing between individuals. Libraries were prepared and TCR repertoires were sequenced by different laboratories using diverse techniques, in order to increase sequencing depth and limit assay-specific biases. Leukapheresis yielded between about 0.8 and 8.9 billion PBMCs per donor. Beyond this particular receptor, the publication reports: Compared with non-shared clonotypes, the clonotypes found in all four sorted-subset donors had higher generation probabilities. Because the study included a small number of donors, the genetic and exposure-history diversity represented was limited. When a handful of donors were compared, the shared fraction of clonotypes was 5% to 6.5% for naive CD4, approximately 3.5% for naive CD8, 2% to 2.5% for memory CD4, and 0.4% for memory CD8. Naive subsets generally had larger estimated clonotype richness than memory subsets. Pairwise subsampling indicated that sequencing depth was expected to affect the degree of clonotype sharing among donors. Sampling was restricted to blood, and TCR repertoires in tissue are likely to differ from TCR repertoires in blood. Rarefaction of sorted-subset datasets indicated incomplete sequencing despite the large sequencing depth.

The CDR3 has 14 amino acids, counting the end cysteine and phenylalanine. Just the 42-base CDR3 DNA is kept, in frame starting at base 1. The germline V gene specifies SQVTM as CDR1 and ANQGSEA as CDR2. Trimming costs V 6 bases and J 0 bases, and their ends lie 15 bases apart. Donors were healthy HIV-negative adults with no recently reported acute infections or vaccinations. Every donor was a Caucasian adult living in Nashville, Tennessee, USA. CD4+ T cells were enriched by magnetic negative selection, after which naive cells were positively selected on CD45RA and the negative fraction was taken as the memory subset. Blood was collected by leukapheresis, and PBMCs were isolated by Ficoll-Histopaque density gradient centrifugation and then cryopreserved in liquid nitrogen vapor phase. Analytical flow cytometry was used to check the purity and quantity of each magnetically sorted T cell population. Genomic DNA was isolated from each sorted fraction and quantified by UV absorbance on a Nanodrop 2000c.

TCR CDR3 regions were amplified from genomic DNA by multiplex PCR using the deep immunoSEQ assay. Extracted genomic DNA from each cell subset was spread evenly across all wells of several immunoSEQ 96-well plates, with each plate serving as a replicate. For sorted subsets, around 200 ng genomic DNA, equal to about 30,000 T cell genomes, was loaded into each replicate PCR. Purified libraries were measured with a Qubit 3.0 fluorometer, size-checked on a Bioanalyzer 2100, and measured again with the KAPA Library Quantification kit. Each immunoSEQ 96-well plate was sequenced on its own single-read 150-cycle Illumina NextSeq 550 flow cell. The source study handled its data this way. Because the immunoSEQ output included only junctional sequences and no quality scores, the filtering could not be the same as the filtering used for full-length reads. Sequences were annotated with PyIR, a Python wrapper for IgBLAST v1.9, using IMGT germline references to assign V/J genes and CDR3. Reads were filtered out if the reads had weak V/J assignments (E-value above 1e-6), no CDR3, stop codons, out-of-frame junctions, or ambiguous translated residues. A V3J clonotype was defined by an identical inferred V gene, J gene, and CDR3 amino acid sequence. To compute the percentage overlap between repertoires, the number of shared unique clonotypes was divided by the size of the smaller repertoire. RTK rarefaction, the Chao1 estimator, and Recon v2.1 estimates of unobserved clonotypes were used to assess repertoire richness. Generation probabilities for all TCRbeta clonotypes obtained by the gDNA method from a handful of donors were computed using OLGA. The table comes from immuneACCESS by way of TCRdb, which keeps in-frame sequences with V and J called. Part of the clones is missing from these tables; in studies checked, under half for an unresolved V gene and the rest for unknown reasons. D and trimming come from the DNA, and the V and J calls and clone size come from that table. In this sample the table shows about a million clones, 70% to 80% of which occur a single time. The top ten hold approximately 1.5% of the sample.

The chain joins TRBV29-1 to TRBJ2-7; the D gene is perhaps TRBD1 or TRBD2, each of them matching over 6 bases. This TCR was recovered from a man between 18 and 35 years old in good health. Sequencing used memory CD4+ T cells sorted from blood. What the cell subset or site label conveys for this sample: CD45RA-negative fraction. The CDR3 is CSVGSGGSSYEQYF. The DNA reads as follows: TGCAGCGTGGGGTCCGGGGGCAGCTCCTACGAGCAGTACTTC.